This T cell receptor beta chain was sequenced for a study of blood T cell repertoires in COVID-19. The CDR3 extends over 16 amino acids. CDR1 and CDR2 from the germline V gene are PRHDT and FYEKMQ (reference sequence). Trimming took 5 bases from V and 8 from J, leaving 24 bases between them. Measured with immunoSEQ multiplex PCR; TCRdb has only the in-frame clones, and not every one. The table includes about half a million clones, approximately 91% detected once. The age range of participants was roughly 18 to 90 years, with residence in about two dozen US areas. Participants' own reports of clinical history determined their cohort assignment.

This receptor was identified in an older woman who had recovered from COVID-19. Input material: PBMCs or T cells enriched from blood (not recorded which). The chain couples TRBV13 to TRBJ1-2; D is ambiguous. The CDR3 reads CASSSQLGPLRGGYTF. The CDR3 DNA follows: TGTGCCAGCAGCAGTCAACTCGGTCCACTCAGAGGCGGCTACACCTTC.